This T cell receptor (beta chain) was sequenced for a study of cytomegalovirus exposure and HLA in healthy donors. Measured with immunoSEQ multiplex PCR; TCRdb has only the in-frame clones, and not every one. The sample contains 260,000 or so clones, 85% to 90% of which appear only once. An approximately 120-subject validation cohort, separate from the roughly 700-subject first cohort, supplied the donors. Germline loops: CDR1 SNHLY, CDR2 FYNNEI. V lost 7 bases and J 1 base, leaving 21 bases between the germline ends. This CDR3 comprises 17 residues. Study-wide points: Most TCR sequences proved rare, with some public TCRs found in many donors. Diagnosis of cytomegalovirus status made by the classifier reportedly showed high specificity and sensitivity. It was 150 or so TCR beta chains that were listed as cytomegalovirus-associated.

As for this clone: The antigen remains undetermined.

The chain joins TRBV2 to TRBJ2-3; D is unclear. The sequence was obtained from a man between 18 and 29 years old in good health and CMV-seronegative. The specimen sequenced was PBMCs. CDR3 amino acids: CASTASQFGKRTDTQYF. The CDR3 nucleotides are TGTGCCAGCACCGCATCCCAATTCGGTAAACGCACAGATACGCAGTATTTT.